This passage covers 5 T cell receptor beta chains from one sample sequenced in a study of cytomegalovirus exposure and HLA in healthy donors listed by TCRdb under 2017. Libraries were made using the immunoSEQ multiplex PCR assay. The multiplex PCR relied on a mix of 60 forward primers for TCR Vbeta segments and 13 reverse primers for TCR Jbeta segments. This immuneACCESS table, as held by TCRdb, lists in-frame sequences with V and J called but not all clones. Of the missing ones, under half trace to an unresolved V gene in checked studies; the others have no known cause. For this sample there are some 80,000 clones; about 78% appear just once. 3% to 3.5% of the sample lies in the top ten. The sequencing sample was made of PBMCs. The receptor source for this set is a man in his fifties in good health and CMV-seronegative.

The chain recombines TRBV19 with TRBJ2-1; 7 positions match TRBD1. Looked up from germline, CDR1 is LNHDA and CDR2 is SQIVND (reference sequence). The CDR3 has 13 amino acids. The junction had 4 bases not matched to a gene; V was cut back by 5 bases and J by 6 bases. For the CDR3, the DNA is TGTGCCAGTAGTCGAAGACAGGGCAATGAGCAGTTCTTC. Translation: CASSRRQGNEQFF.

This chain connects TRBV4-1 to TRBJ2-7; TRBD2 might be the D (6 bases). There are 16 residues in the CDR3. The germline V and J ends were trimmed by 1 base and 2 bases, with 15 bases remaining between them. Germline CDR1 reads MGHRA; CDR2 reads YSYEKL. CDR3 DNA: TGCGCCAGCAGCCAAGTAGGGCGGGGCAGGGCCTACGAGCAGTACTTC. It translates to CASSQVGRGRAYEQYF.

This clone was seen just once. The junction departs from the called germline gene at one end, perhaps through a read error. This chain uses TRBV7-3 with TRBJ1-5; 7 bases line up with TRBD1. CDR1 and CDR2 (germline): SGHTA, FQGTGA. The length of the CDR3 is 13 residues. This CDR3 reads CASSLTILDRPTF. The CDR3 DNA reads as TGTGCCAGCAGCTTAACAATCCTGGACAGGCCTACCTTT.

The genes are TRBV13 and TRBJ1-5; D gene ambiguous. V was trimmed by 3 bases and J by 6 bases, leaving 12 bases between them. Germline V lookup: CDR1 PRHDT, CDR2 FYEKMQ (reference sequence). CDR3 length: 14 residues. This CDR3 reads CASSFRSGIQPQHF. The CDR3 coding sequence is TGTGCCAGCAGCTTTCGGTCGGGGATTCAGCCCCAGCATTTT.

The V and J genes are TRBV28 and TRBJ1-2; D is unresolved. The CDR3 runs to 13 residues. Looked up from germline, CDR1 is MDHEN and CDR2 is SYDVKM. Here the CDR3 reads CATGWVGGYGYTF. CDR3 sequence (DNA): TGTGCAACTGGCTGGGTCGGCGGCTATGGCTACACCTTC.